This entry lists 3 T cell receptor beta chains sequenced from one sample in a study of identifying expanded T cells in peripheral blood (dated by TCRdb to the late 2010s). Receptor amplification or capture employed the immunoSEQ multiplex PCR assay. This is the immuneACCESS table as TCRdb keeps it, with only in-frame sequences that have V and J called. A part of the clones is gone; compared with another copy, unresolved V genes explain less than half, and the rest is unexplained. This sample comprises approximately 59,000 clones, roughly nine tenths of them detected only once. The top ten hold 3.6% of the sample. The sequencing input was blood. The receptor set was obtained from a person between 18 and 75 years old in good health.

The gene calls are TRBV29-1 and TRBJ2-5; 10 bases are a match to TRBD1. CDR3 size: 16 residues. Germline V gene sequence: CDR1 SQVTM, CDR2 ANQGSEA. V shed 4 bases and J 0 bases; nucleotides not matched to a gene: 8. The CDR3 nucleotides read TGCAGCGTTGCGCGGACAGGGGGTTGGTACCAAGAGACCCAGTACTTC. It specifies CSVARTGGWYQETQYF.

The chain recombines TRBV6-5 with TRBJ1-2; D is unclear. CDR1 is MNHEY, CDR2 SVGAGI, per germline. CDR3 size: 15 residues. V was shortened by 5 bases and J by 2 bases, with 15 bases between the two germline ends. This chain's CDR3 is CASSIRYTQNYGYTF. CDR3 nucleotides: TGTGCCAGCAGTATTCGCTACACACAGAACTATGGCTACACCTTC.

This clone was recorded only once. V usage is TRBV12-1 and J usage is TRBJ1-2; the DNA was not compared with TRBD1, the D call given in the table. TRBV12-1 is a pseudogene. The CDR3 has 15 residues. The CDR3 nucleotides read TGTGCCAGCAGAGGGTATCGGACAGGGGGCTATGGCTACACCTTC. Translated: CASRGYRTGGYGYTF.